The source of this T cell receptor beta chain is a study of T-cell reconstitution after alpha-beta-depleted transplantation in children. As it was prepared, the TCRbeta library received unique molecular identifiers. TCRdb reprocessed the PCR reads with MiXCR, giving one entry per CDR3 protein. This table holds roughly 300,000 distinct CDR3 sequences, 9.9% found once. V shed 7 bases and J shed 0 bases, with 13 bases lying between them. The CDR3 is 16 residues long. CDR1 and CDR2 (germline): MNHNS, SASEGT. The clonotype was recovered from a human donor who donated a stem cell graft to a child with SCID. This sequence joins TRBV6-1 and TRBJ2-6, with D perhaps matching TRBD2 (6 bases). Sequences were derived from PBMCs from the stem cell graft donor, sampled from the stem cell graft. CDR3 loop: CASKLGRGSGANVLTF. The CDR3 DNA reads as TGTGCCAGCAAACTCGGGCGGGGCTCTGGGGCCAACGTCCTGACTTTC.